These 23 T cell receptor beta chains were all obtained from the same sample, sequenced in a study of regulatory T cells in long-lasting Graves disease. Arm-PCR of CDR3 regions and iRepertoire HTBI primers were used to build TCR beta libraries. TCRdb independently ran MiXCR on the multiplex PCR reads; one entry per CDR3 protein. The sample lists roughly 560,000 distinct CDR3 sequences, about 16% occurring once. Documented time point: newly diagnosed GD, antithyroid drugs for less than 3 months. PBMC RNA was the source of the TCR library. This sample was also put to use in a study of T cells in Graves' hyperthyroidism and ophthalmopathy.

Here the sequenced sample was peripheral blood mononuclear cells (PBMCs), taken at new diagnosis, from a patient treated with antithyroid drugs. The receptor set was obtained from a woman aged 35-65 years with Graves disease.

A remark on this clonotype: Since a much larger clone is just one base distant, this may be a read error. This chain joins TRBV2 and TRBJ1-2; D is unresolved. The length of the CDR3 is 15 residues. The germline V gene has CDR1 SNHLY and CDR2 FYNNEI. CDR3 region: CASSEEGRLDYGHTF. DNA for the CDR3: TGTGCCAGCAGTGAAGAGGGCAGACTCGACTATGGCCACACCTTC.

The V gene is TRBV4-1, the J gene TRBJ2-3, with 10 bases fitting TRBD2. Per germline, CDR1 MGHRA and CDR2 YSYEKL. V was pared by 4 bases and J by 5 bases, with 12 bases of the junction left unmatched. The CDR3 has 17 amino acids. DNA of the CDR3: TGCGCCAGCAGCCTCTCTTTAGCGGGGGGAGCGGGAGATACGCAGTATTTT. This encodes CASSLSLAGGAGDTQYF.

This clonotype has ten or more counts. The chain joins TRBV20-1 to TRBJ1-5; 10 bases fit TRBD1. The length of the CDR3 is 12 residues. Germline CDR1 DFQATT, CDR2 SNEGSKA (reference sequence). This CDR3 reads CKTGTGAQPQHF. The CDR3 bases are TGCAAAACGGGGACAGGGGCCCAGCCCCAGCATTTT.

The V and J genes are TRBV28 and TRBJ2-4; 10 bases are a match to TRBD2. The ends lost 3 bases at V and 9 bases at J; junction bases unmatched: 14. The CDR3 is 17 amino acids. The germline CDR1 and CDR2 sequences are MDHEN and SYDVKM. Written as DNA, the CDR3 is TGTGCCAGCAGTTTTACACCAGCGGGAGGGCCCGGGGGCATTCAGTACTTC. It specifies CASSFTPAGGPGGIQYF.

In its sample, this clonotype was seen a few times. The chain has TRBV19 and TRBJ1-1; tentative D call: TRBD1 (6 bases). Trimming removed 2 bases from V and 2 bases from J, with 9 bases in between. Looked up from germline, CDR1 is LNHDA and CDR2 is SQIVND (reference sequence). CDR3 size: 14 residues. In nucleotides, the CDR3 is TGTGCCAGTAGTATACGGGACATAAACACTGAAGCTTTCTTT. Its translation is CASSIRDINTEAFF.

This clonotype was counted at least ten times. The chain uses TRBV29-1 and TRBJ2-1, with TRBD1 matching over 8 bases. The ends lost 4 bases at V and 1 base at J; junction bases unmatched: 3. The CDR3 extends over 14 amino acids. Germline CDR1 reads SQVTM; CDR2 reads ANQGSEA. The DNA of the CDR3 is TGCAGCGTTGCTACAGGGGGTTCCTACAATGAGCAGTTCTTC. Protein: CSVATGGSYNEQFF.

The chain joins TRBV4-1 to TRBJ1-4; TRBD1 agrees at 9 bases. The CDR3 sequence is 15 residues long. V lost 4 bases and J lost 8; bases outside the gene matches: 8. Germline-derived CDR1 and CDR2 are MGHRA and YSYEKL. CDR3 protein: CASSPGDRDYEKLFF. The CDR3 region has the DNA TGCGCCAGCAGCCCCGGGGACAGGGATTACGAAAAACTGTTTTTT.

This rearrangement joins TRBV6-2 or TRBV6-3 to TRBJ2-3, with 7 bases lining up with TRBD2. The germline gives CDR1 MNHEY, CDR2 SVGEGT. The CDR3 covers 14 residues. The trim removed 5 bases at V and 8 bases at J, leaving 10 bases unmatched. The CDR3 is CASSGLVRLGTQYF. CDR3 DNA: TGTGCCAGCAGTGGACTAGTGCGTCTGGGTACGCAGTATTTT.

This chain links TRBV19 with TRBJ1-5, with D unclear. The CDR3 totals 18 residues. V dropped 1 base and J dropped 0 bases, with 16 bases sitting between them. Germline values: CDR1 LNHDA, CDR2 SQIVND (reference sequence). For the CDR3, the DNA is TGTGCCAGTAGTATAGGCGCGGGTTCCACCGTTAGCAATCAGCCCCAGCATTTT. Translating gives CASSIGAGSTVSNQPQHF.

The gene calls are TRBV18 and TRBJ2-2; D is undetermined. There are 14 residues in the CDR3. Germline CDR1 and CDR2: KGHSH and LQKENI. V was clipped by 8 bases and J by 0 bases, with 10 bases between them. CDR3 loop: CASLQRSNTGELFF. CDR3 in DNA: TGTGCCAGCCTACAGCGTTCGAACACCGGGGAGCTGTTTTTT.

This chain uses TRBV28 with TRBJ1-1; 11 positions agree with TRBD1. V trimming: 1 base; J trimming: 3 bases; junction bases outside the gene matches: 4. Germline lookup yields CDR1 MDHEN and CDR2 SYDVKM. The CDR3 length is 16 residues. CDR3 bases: TGTGCCAGCAGTTTATCCGGGACAGGGGGTGACACTGAAGCTTTCTTT. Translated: CASSLSGTGGDTEAFF. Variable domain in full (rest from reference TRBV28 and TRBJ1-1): DVKVTQSSRYLVKRTGEKVFLECVQDMDHENMFWYRQDPGLGLRLIYFSYDVKMKEKGDIPEGYSVSREKKERFSLILESASTNQTSMYLCASSLSGTGGDTEAFFGQGTRLTVV.

CDR3 region: CATSRDWGKVEKLFF. CDR3 coding DNA: TGTGCCACCAGCAGAGATTGGGGCAAGGTGGAAAAACTGTTTTTT. The gene calls are TRBV15 and TRBJ1-4; possible D gene TRBD1, 5 bases. The V gene lost 0 bases and the J gene lost 8 bases, with 13 bases spanning the gap. CDR1 is LNHNV, CDR2 YYDKDF, per germline (reference sequence). The CDR3 length is 15 residues.

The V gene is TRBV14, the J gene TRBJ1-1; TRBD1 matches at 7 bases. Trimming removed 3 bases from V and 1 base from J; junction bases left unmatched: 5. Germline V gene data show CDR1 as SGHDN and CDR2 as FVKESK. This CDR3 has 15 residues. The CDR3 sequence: CASSHRDSWNTEAFF. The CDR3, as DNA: TGTGCCAGCAGCCACAGGGACAGTTGGAACACTGAAGCTTTCTTT.

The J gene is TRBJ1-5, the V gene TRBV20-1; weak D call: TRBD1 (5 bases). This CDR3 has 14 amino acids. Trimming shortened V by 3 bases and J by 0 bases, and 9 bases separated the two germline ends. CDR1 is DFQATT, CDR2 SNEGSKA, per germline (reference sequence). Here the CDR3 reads CSASDRGSNQPQHF. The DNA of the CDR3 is TGCAGTGCTAGTGATAGGGGTAGCAATCAGCCCCAGCATTTT.

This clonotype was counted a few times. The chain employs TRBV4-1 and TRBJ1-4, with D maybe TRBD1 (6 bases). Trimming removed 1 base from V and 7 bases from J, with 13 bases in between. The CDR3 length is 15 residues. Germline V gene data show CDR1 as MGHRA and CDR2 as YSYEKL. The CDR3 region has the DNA TGCGCCAGCAGCCAAGCACAGGGTGGTGGTGAAAAACTGTTTTTT. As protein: CASSQAQGGGEKLFF.

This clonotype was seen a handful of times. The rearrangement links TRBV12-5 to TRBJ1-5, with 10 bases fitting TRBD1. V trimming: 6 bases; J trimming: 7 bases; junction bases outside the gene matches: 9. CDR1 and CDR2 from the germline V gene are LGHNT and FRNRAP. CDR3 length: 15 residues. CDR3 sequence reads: CASGALGTGEQPQHF. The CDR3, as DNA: TGTGCTAGTGGGGCCCTCGGGACAGGGGAGCAGCCCCAGCATTTT.

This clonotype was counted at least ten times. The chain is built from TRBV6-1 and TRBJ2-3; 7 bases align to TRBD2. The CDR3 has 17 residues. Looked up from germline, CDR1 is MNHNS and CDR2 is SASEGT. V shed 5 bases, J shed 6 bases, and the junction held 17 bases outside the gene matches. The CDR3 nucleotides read TGTGCCAGCAGTCTTCTTGCTAGCGGAGGTTTTAGTGATACGCAGTATTTT. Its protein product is CASSLLASGGFSDTQYF.

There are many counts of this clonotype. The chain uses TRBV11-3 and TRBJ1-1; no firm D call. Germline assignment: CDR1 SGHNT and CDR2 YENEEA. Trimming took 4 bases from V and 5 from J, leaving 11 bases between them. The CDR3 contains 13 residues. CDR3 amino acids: CASSSLADTEAFF. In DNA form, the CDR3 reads TGTGCCAGCAGCTCCCTGGCAGATACTGAAGCTTTCTTT.

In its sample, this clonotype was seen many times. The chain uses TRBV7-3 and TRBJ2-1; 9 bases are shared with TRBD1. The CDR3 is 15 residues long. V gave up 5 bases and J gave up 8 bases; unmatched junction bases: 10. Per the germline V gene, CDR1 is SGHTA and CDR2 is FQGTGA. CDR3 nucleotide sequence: TGTGCCAGCAGCCCCTGGACAGGGGAAAGGGATGAGCAGTTCTTC. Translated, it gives CASSPWTGERDEQFF.

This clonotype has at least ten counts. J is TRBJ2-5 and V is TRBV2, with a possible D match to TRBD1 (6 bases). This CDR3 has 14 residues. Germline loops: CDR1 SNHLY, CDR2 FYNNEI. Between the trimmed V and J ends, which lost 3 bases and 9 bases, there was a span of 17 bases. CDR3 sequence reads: CASSETGALGAQYF. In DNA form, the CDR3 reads TGTGCCAGCAGTGAGACAGGCGCCCTTGGGGCCCAGTACTTC. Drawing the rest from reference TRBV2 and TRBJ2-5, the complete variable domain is EPEVTQTPSHQVTQMGQEVILRCVPISNHLYFYWYRQILGQKVEFLVSFYNNEISEKSEIFDDQFSVERPDGSNFTLKIRSTKLEDSAMYFCASSETGALGAQYFGPGTRLLVL.

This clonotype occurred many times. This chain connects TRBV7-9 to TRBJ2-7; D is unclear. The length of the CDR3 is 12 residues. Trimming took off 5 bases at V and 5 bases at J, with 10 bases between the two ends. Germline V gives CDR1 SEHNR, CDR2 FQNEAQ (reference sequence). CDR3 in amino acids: CASSALLDEQYF. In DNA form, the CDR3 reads TGTGCCAGCAGCGCACTCTTGGACGAGCAGTACTTC.

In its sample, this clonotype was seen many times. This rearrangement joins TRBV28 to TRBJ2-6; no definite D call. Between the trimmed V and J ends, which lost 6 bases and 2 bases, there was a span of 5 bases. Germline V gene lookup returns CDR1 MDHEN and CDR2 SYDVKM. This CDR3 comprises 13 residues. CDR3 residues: CASRRTGANVLTF. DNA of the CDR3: TGTGCCAGCAGACGGACTGGGGCCAACGTCCTGACTTTC. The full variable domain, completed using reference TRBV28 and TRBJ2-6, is DVKVTQSSRYLVKRTGEKVFLECVQDMDHENMFWYRQDPGLGLRLIYFSYDVKMKEKGDIPEGYSVSREKKERFSLILESASTNQTSMYLCASRRTGANVLTFGAGSRLTVL.

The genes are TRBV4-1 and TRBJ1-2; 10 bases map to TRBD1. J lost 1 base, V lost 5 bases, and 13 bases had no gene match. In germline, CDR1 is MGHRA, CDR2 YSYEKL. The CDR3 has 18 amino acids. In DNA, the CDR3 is TGCGCCAGCAGCTCAAGGACAGGGGGGAATGATAATAACTATGGCTACACCTTC. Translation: CASSSRTGGNDNNYGYTF.